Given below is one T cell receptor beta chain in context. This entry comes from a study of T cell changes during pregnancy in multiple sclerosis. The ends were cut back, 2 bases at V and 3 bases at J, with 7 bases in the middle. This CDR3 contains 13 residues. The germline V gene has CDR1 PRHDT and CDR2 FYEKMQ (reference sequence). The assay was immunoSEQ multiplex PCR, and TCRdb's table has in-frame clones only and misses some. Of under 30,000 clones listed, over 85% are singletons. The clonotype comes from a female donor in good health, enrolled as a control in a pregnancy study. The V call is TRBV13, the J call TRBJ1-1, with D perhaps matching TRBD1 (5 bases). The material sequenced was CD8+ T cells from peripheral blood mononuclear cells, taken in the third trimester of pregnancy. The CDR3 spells CASSLQGHTEAFF. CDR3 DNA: TGTGCCAGCAGCTTACAGGGTCACACTGAAGCTTTCTTT.